This T cell receptor beta chain is drawn from a study of response to subunit inactivated influenza vaccine. This clonotype was counted between two and nine times. Its antigen remains unidentified. TCRdb used MiXCR to reprocess the RT-PCR reads, holding one entry per CDR3 protein. The table has some 480,000 distinct CDR3 sequences, 9.5% to 13% seen once; the top ten hold over 9.5%. The germline CDR1 and CDR2 sequences are MDHEN and SYDVKM. V was shortened by 2 bases and J by 0 bases, with 27 bases between the two germline ends. The CDR3 consists of 21 residues. General study results and limits: After each seasonal influenza vaccination, few new T cells are recruited, the authors suggested.

The specimen was PBMCs from blood, collected about 40 days after vaccination. The gene calls are TRBV28 and TRBJ2-3, with D possibly TRBD2 on 5 matching bases. This sequence was found in a man over 45 who received an inactivated influenza vaccine. This CDR3 reads CASSLLVPTGSVPTSTDTQYF. CDR3 nucleotides: TGTGCCAGCAGTTTACTCGTCCCAACGGGGAGCGTACCAACTAGCACAGATACGCAGTATTTT.